The 10 T cell receptor beta chains presented below share a single source sample, sequenced in a study of technical replicates of blood from a handful of donors (dated by TCRdb to the late 2010s). Library method: the immunoSEQ multiplex PCR assay. As stored in TCRdb, this immuneACCESS dataset retains in-frame rearrangements with V and J assigned. A fraction of the clones does not appear; measured against another copy, unresolved V genes explain less than half of the discrepancy, and the remainder lacks a known reason. For this sample the table gives 75,000 to 95,000 clones, of which about 95% were detected only once. 0.2% to 0.3% of the sample comes from the top ten. Sequencing was done on a sample of T cells isolated from PBMCs. The origin of the receptors is a human donor in good health.

This chain links TRBV5-1 with TRBJ2-7; the match to TRBD1 covers 7 bases. J gave up 0 bases and V 4 bases, and 4 bases lay outside the gene matches. Per germline, CDR1 SGHRS and CDR2 YFSETQ. This CDR3 region has 14 residues. In DNA, the CDR3 is TGCGCCAGCAGCGAGACAGGGCTCTCCTACGAGCAGTACTTC. This translates into CASSETGLSYEQYF.

The chain recombines TRBV7-3 with TRBJ2-2; TRBD1 aligns across 10 bases. The CDR3 sequence is 15 residues long. Germline-derived CDR1 and CDR2 are SGHTA and FQGTGA. Trimming at V came to 8 bases and at J to 5 bases, leaving 8 bases not matched to a gene. CDR3 loop: CASLRQGAGTGELFF. Written as DNA, the CDR3 is TGTGCCAGCCTCCGACAGGGGGCCGGAACCGGGGAGCTGTTTTTT.

This clone was seen only once. This chain connects TRBV4-1 to TRBJ2-7, with D perhaps matching TRBD1 (6 bases). The CDR3 consists of 15 residues. Trimming removed 4 bases from V and 3 bases from J, with 16 bases in between. Germline CDR1 MGHRA, CDR2 YSYEKL. Here the CDR3 reads CASSPSWTDLYEQYF. The CDR3 nucleotides are TGCGCCAGCAGCCCCTCTTGGACAGACCTCTACGAGCAGTACTTC.

This rearrangement joins TRBV5-1 to TRBJ2-7, with TRBD2 matching over 8 bases. The CDR3 totals 14 residues. The V gene's germline CDR1 is SGHRS and CDR2 YFSETQ. Unmatched junction bases numbered 9, after V lost 6 bases and J lost 4 bases. In nucleotides, the CDR3 is TGCGCCAGCACGGCGGGGGGAGGCCGATACGAGCAGTACTTC. Translated, it gives CASTAGGGRYEQYF.

CDR3 bases: TGTGCCAGCAGCTTTCTTGACAAACCCTACGAGCAGTACTTC. Encoded protein: CASSFLDKPYEQYF. The genes are TRBV7-6 and TRBJ2-7; the D is unclear. CDR3 length equals 14 residues. The V end lost 3 bases, the J end lost 2 bases, and 11 bases lay between the germline ends. Germline V gene data show CDR1 as SGHVS and CDR2 as FNYEAQ. Combining the CDR3 with reference TRBV7-6 and TRBJ2-7 gives the whole variable domain GAGVSQSPRYKVTKRGQDVALRCDPISGHVSLYWYRQALGQGPEFLTYFNYEAQQDKSGLPNDRFSAERPEGSISTLTIQRTEQRDSAMYRCASSFLDKPYEQYFGPGTRLTVT.

Concerning this clone: Other nucleotide sequences in the sample specify the same CDR3. This rearrangement joins TRBV7-3 to TRBJ1-1; 7 positions match TRBD1. CDR1 and CDR2 from the germline V gene are SGHTA and FQGTGA. The CDR3 is made up of 14 amino acids. V gave up 2 bases and J gave up 2 bases; unmatched junction bases: 2. Written as DNA, the CDR3 is TGTGCCAGCAGCTTAGGACAGGCTAACACTGAAGCTTTCTTT. Translating it yields CASSLGQANTEAFF.

This chain connects TRBV28 to TRBJ2-7, with TRBD2 matching 9 bases. The CDR3 is 13 residues long. With 10 bases clipped from V and 7 bases from J, the junction kept 11 bases outside the gene matches. Germline values: CDR1 MDHEN, CDR2 SYDVKM. The CDR3 here is CATKREVRSEQYF. CDR3 sequence (DNA): TGTGCCACGAAGCGGGAGGTGCGGAGTGAGCAGTACTTC.

The chain joins TRBV19 to TRBJ2-7; maybe TRBD1 (5 bases). V gave up 4 bases and J gave up 2 bases, with 6 bases separating them. This CDR3 is 12 amino acids long. Germline V gene sequence: CDR1 LNHDA, CDR2 SQIVND (reference sequence). As DNA, the CDR3 is TGTGCCAGTAGTAAGGGGACCTACGAGCAGTACTTC. As protein: CASSKGTYEQYF.

This clone came up once. The genes are TRBV5-1 and TRBJ2-7, with 7 bases identical to TRBD1. The CDR3 has 14 residues. V lost 4 bases to trimming and J lost 5 bases; unmatched junction nucleotides: 9. Germline-derived CDR1 and CDR2 are SGHRS and YFSETQ. The CDR3 protein is CASSPETGTHEQYF. The DNA of the CDR3 is TGCGCCAGCAGCCCCGAGACAGGGACCCACGAGCAGTACTTC.

The CDR3 DNA sequence: TGTGCCAGCAGTGCTGCGGGATCTGGGGCCAACGTCCTGACTTTC. Translation gives CASSAAGSGANVLTF. The chain is built from TRBV9 and TRBJ2-6; a weak D match, TRBD2 (6 bases). With 5 bases removed from V and 1 base from J, the gap between germline ends came to 10 bases. The CDR3 totals 15 residues. The germline V gene encodes CDR1 SGDLS and CDR2 YYNGEE.